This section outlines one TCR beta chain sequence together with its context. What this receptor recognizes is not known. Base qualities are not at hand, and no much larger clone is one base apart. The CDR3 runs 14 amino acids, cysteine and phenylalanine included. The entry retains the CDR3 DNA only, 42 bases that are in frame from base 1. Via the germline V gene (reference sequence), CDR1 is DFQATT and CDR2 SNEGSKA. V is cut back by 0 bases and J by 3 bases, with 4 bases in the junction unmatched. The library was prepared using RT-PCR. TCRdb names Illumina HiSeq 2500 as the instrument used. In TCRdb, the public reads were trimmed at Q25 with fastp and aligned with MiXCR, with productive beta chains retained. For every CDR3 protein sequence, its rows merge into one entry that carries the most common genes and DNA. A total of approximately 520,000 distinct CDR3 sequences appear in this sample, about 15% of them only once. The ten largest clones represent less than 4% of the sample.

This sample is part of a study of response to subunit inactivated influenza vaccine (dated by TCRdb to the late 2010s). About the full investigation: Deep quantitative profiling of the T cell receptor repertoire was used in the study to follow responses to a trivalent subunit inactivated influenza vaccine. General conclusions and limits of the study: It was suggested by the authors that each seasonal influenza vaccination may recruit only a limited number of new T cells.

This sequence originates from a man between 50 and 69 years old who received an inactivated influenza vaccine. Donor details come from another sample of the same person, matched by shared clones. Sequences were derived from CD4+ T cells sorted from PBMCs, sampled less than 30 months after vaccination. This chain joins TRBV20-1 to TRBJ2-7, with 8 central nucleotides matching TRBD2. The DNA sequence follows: TGCAGTGCTAGAGATCAAGCGGGAGTCTACGAGCAGTACTTC. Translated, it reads CSARDQAGVYEQYF.